Below, one T cell receptor beta chain is given with its context. Data came from immunoSEQ multiplex PCR; TCRdb stores just in-frame clones and leaves some out. Found here are over 10,000 clones, less than 85% of them singletons; the top ten hold about a fifth. This entry belongs to a study of blood T cell repertoires in COVID-19. This CDR3 contains 14 residues. Germline lookup yields CDR1 SGHAT and CDR2 FQNNGV. Trimming pared 1 base from V and 5 bases from J, leaving 8 bases between. The V call is TRBV11-2, the J call TRBJ1-4; a weak D match, TRBD1 (5 bases). The TCR originated in a human donor in a cohort sampled during active COVID-19. Sequenced material: peripheral blood. CDR3 DNA sequence: TGTGCCAGCAGCTTAGCCAGGGAAAATGAAAAACTGTTTTTT. Encoded protein: CASSLARENEKLFF.